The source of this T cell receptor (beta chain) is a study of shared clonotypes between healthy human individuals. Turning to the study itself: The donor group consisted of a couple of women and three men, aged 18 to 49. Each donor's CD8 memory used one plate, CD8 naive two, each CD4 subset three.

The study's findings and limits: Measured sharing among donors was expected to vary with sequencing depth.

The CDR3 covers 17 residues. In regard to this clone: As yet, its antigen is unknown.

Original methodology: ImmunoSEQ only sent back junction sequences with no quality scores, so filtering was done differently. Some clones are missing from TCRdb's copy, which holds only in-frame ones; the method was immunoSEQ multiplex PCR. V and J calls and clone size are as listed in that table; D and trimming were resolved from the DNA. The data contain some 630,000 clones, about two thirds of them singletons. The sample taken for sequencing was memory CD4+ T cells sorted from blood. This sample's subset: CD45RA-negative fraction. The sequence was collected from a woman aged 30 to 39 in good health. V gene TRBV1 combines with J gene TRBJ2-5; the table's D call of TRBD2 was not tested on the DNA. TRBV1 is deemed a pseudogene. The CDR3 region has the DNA TGCACCAGCAGCCAAGGCGAGGAGCGACGGAGAGAAGAGACCCAGTACTTC. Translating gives CTSSQGEERRREETQYF.